These T cell receptor beta chains were read from a single sample in a study of T-cell reconstitution after alpha-beta-depleted transplantation in children. MiXCR, run by TCRdb on the PCR reads, gives a single entry per CDR3 protein. The table shows a few hundred thousand distinct CDR3 sequences, with about 11% occurring only once. The sequencing here drew on PBMCs from the stem cell graft donor, taken from the stem cell graft. These TCRs come from a human donor who donated a stem cell graft to a child with acute myeloid leukemia. The CDR3 runs from the conserved cysteine through the conserved F or W. A D gene is named only where the DNA matches it firmly. Some rows mark clone size as missing; the rest say once, few, many or name a class of expanded clone.

TRBV20-1,TRBJ1-5,-,-,CSASAAAGLNQPQHF,TGCAGTGCTAGCGCGGCAGCAGGACTAAATCAGCCCCAGCATTTT
TRBV25-1,TRBJ1-6,TRBD1,-,CASSEYFGAGGISPLHF,TGTGCCAGCAGTGAATATTTTGGCGCAGGGGGGATATCACCCCTCCACTTT
TRBV5-1,TRBJ2-1,TRBD2,many,CASSSGLASYNEQFF,TGCGCCAGCAGCTCAGGACTAGCCTCCTACAATGAGCAGTTCTTC
TRBV7-6,TRBJ2-2,TRBD2,-,CASTPYLAGVANTGELFF,TGTGCCAGCACCCCGTACCTAGCGGGGGTAGCGAACACCGGGGAGCTGTTTTTT
TRBV20-1,TRBJ2-7,TRBD2,-,CSARGLAAGYEQYF,TGCAGTGCTAGGGGACTAGCGGCTGGCTACGAGCAGTACTTC
TRBV12-3/TRBV12-4,TRBJ1-2,-,few,CASRPGHYGYTF,TGTGCCAGCAGGCCGGGACACTATGGCTACACCTTC
TRBV7-2,TRBJ1-2,-,-,CASRRSYGYTF,TGTGCCAGCCGCCGTAGCTATGGCTACACCTTC
TRBV28,TRBJ2-5,-,few,CASSPTVAETQYF,TGTGCCAGCAGTCCCACAGTAGCGGAGACCCAGTACTTC
TRBV5-1,TRBJ2-2,-,few,CASSFNGANTGELFF,TGCGCCAGCAGCTTTAACGGAGCCAACACCGGGGAGCTGTTTTTT
TRBV12-3/TRBV12-4,TRBJ1-4,TRBD1,few,CASSAAGQGDEKLFF,TGTGCCAGCAGTGCGGCGGGACAGGGGGATGAAAAACTGTTTTTT
TRBV9,TRBJ2-1,TRBD1,-,CASSADRGSQFF,TGTGCCAGCAGCGCCGACAGGGGCTCGCAGTTCTTC
TRBV11-2,TRBJ2-1,TRBD1,-,CASSLADRSFGNEQFF,TGTGCCAGCAGCTTAGCGGACAGGAGTTTCGGGAATGAGCAGTTCTTC
TRBV20-1,TRBJ2-3,-,few,CSAPGYADTQYF,TGCAGTGCTCCAGGGTACGCAGATACGCAGTATTTT
TRBV20-1,TRBJ2-7,TRBD2,-,CSARDPSSGRIYEQYF,TGCAGTGCTAGAGATCCTTCTAGCGGGAGAATTTACGAGCAGTACTTC
TRBV29-1,TRBJ1-2,-,-,CSLLSGNGYTF,TGCAGCCTATTGAGTGGGAATGGCTACACCTTC
TRBV12-3/TRBV12-4,TRBJ2-5,-,-,CASSPTSQETQYF,TGTGCCAGCAGTCCGACTAGTCAAGAGACCCAGTACTTC
TRBV5-1,TRBJ2-3,TRBD2,-,CASSYLAGGSDTQYF,TGCGCCAGCAGTTATCTAGCGGGGGGGTCAGATACGCAGTATTTT
TRBV12-3/TRBV12-4,TRBJ2-3,-,few,CASTKQGGSTDTQYF,TGTGCCAGCACCAAACAAGGGGGTAGCACAGATACGCAGTATTTT
TRBV20-1,TRBJ2-3,TRBD2,-,CSAPSGGAGAQYF,TGCAGTGCTCCTAGCGGGGGGGCAGGTGCGCAGTATTTT
TRBV7-2,TRBJ2-7,-,few,CASSLVAGRYGEQYF,TGTGCCAGCAGCTTAGTAGCCGGGCGCTACGGAGAGCAGTACTTC
TRBV5-1,TRBJ2-7,-,-,CASSFQGGTEQYF,TGCGCCAGCAGCTTTCAAGGGGGGACCGAGCAGTACTTC
TRBV5-1,TRBJ2-2,-,few,CASSHRDPTLGELFF,TGCGCCAGCAGCCATCGGGACCCTACTTTGGGGGAGCTGTTTTTT
TRBV5-1,TRBJ2-1,-,-,CASSLSTTTTYNEQFF,TGCGCCAGCAGCTTGTCGACTACGACCACCTACAATGAGCAGTTCTTC
TRBV20-1,TRBJ2-5,TRBD1,many,CRAGTGGSETQYF,TGCAGGGCTGGGACAGGGGGCTCTGAGACCCAGTACTTC
TRBV30,TRBJ1-1,TRBD1,once,CAWSGQGAGNTEAFF,TGTGCCTGGAGTGGCCAGGGGGCCGGGAACACTGAAGCTTTCTTT
TRBV15,TRBJ2-1,-,-,CATSRGRLNSYNEQFF,TGTGCCACCAGCAGAGGCCGTCTCAACTCCTACAATGAGCAGTTCTTC
TRBV7-9,TRBJ1-4,-,many,CASSNLHEKLFF,TGTGCCAGCAGCAACCTCCATGAAAAACTGTTTTTT
TRBV5-1,TRBJ2-5,-,few,CASSLDWKETQYF,TGCGCCAGCAGCTTGGACTGGAAAGAGACCCAGTACTTC
TRBV5-4,TRBJ2-1,TRBD1,once,CASSLMSGGAYNEQFF,TGTGCCAGCAGCCTTATGTCAGGGGGTGCCTACAATGAGCAGTTCTTC
TRBV5-1,TRBJ2-1,-,-,CASSFARTVNNEQFF,TGCGCCAGCAGCTTCGCACGGACGGTTAACAATGAGCAGTTCTTC
TRBV5-5,TRBJ1-2,-,many,CASSLVLGGYGYTF,TGTGCCAGCAGCTTGGTGCTAGGGGGCTATGGCTACACCTTC
TRBV10-3,TRBJ2-4,TRBD1,-,CAISESGTGIQYF,TGTGCCATCAGTGAGTCGGGGACAGGTATTCAGTACTTC
TRBV27,TRBJ2-2,TRBD1,many,CASSVTGGGVTGELFF,TGTGCCAGCAGTGTCACAGGGGGTGGGGTCACCGGGGAGCTGTTTTTT
TRBV20-1,TRBJ1-5,TRBD1,-,CSARQRTGRDQPQHF,TGCAGTGCTAGACAAAGGACAGGGAGGGATCAGCCCCAGCATTTT
TRBV6-2/TRBV6-3,TRBJ2-1,-,few,CASSSKGWYDEQFF,TGTGCCAGCAGTTCCAAAGGTTGGTACGATGAGCAGTTCTTC
TRBV7-2,TRBJ2-3,TRBD2,many,CATASTSGMIDTQYF,TGTGCCACCGCCTCGACTAGCGGGATGATAGATACGCAGTATTTT
TRBV10-2,TRBJ2-2,TRBD2,few,CASSDSLAGGRTGELFF,TGCGCCAGCAGTGATTCACTAGCGGGGGGGCGCACCGGGGAGCTGTTTTTT
TRBV7-2,TRBJ2-1,-,-,CASSLAGWGASSYNEQFF,TGTGCCAGCAGCTTAGCGGGTTGGGGGGCCAGCTCCTACAATGAGCAGTTCTTC
TRBV20-1,TRBJ2-5,-,many,CSARATEGGETQYF,TGCAGTGCTAGAGCCACCGAAGGGGGAGAGACCCAGTACTTC
TRBV15,TRBJ2-6,-,few,CATSLTRGSGANVLTF,TGTGCCACCAGTCTAACCAGGGGCTCTGGGGCCAACGTCCTGACTTTC
TRBV7-2,TRBJ2-1,TRBD2,-,CASSLGTSYEQFF,TGTGCCAGCAGCTTAGGGACTAGCTATGAGCAGTTCTTC
TRBV20-1,TRBJ2-5,TRBD2,many,CSASSGGASETQYF,TGCAGTGCCAGCAGCGGGGGGGCCTCGGAGACCCAGTACTTC
TRBV6-2/TRBV6-3,TRBJ2-7,-,few,CASSYSSEGTYEQYF,TGTGCCAGCAGTTACTCGTCAGAAGGAACATACGAGCAGTACTTC
TRBV20-1,TRBJ2-7,-,-,CSAMSLAEGSYEQYF,TGCAGTGCTATGTCTCTGGCGGAAGGCTCCTACGAGCAGTACTTC
TRBV29-1,TRBJ1-5,TRBD1,few,CSVQETGYQPQHF,TGCAGCGTTCAGGAGACAGGGTATCAGCCCCAGCATTTT
TRBV25-1,TRBJ1-1,-,few,CASSSSFMNTEAFF,TGTGCCAGCTCCTCCTCTTTCATGAACACTGAAGCTTTCTTT
TRBV5-1,TRBJ1-2,-,many,CASRSDNYGYTF,TGCGCCAGCAGATCCGACAACTATGGCTACACCTTC
TRBV5-1,TRBJ2-1,-,few,CASSLAEYDNEQFF,TGCGCCAGCAGCTTGGCGGAATATGACAATGAGCAGTTCTTC
TRBV5-1,TRBJ1-1,TRBD1,few,CASSPGQGAVRTEAFF,TGCGCCAGCAGCCCGGGACAGGGGGCGGTTAGGACTGAAGCTTTCTTT
TRBV30,TRBJ1-5,TRBD1,few,CAWQRDSGVGQPQHF,TGTGCCTGGCAAAGGGACAGTGGTGTTGGTCAGCCCCAGCATTTT
TRBV20-1,TRBJ2-4,TRBD1,few,CSTGTDKNIQYF,TGCAGCACCGGGACAGACAAAAACATTCAGTACTTC
TRBV5-6,TRBJ2-1,-,-,CASSGGSLSYNEQFF,TGTGCCAGCAGCGGGGGGAGTTTGTCCTACAATGAGCAGTTCTTC
TRBV21-1,TRBJ1-1,-,many,CASSKETVNTEAFF,TGTGCCAGCAGCAAAGAAACAGTGAACACTGAAGCTTTCTTT
TRBV20-1,TRBJ2-5,TRBD1,-,CSAPTGGQETQYF,TGCAGTGCGCCAACAGGGGGACAAGAGACCCAGTACTTC
TRBV29-1,TRBJ2-3,-,few,CSGQTSVDTQYF,TGCAGTGGTCAGACTTCGGTAGATACGCAGTATTTT
TRBV9,TRBJ1-3,-,many,CASSSGGPGNTIYF,TGTGCCAGCAGCTCCGGGGGGCCCGGAAACACCATATATTTT
TRBV5-4,TRBJ2-5,-,few,CASSLRDAQETQYF,TGTGCCAGCAGCTTACGGGACGCCCAAGAGACCCAGTACTTC
TRBV20-1,TRBJ2-4,-,few,CSAGELNRDIQYF,TGCAGTGCTGGGGAGTTAAATAGAGACATTCAGTACTTC
TRBV12-3/TRBV12-4,TRBJ2-7,-,few,CASSNTRYEQYF,TGTGCCAGCAGCAATACTAGGTACGAGCAGTACTTC